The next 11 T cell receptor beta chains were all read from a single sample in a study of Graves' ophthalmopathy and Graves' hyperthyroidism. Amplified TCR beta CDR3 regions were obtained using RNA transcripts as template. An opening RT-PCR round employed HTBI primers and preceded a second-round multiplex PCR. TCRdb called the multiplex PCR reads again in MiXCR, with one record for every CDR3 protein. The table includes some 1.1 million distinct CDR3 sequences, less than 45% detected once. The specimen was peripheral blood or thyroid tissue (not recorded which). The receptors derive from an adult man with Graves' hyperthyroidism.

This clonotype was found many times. The CDR3 DNA sequence: TGTGCCAGCAGCCCCGGGGCGTCTGGCTACACCTTC. Translation gives CASSPGASGYTF. J is TRBJ1-2 and V is TRBV11-2, with TRBD1 as a possible D gene (5 bases). Germline V CDR1 and CDR2: SGHAT, FQNNGV. V lost 5 bases and J 7 bases, leaving 11 bases between the germline ends. CDR3 length equals 12 residues.

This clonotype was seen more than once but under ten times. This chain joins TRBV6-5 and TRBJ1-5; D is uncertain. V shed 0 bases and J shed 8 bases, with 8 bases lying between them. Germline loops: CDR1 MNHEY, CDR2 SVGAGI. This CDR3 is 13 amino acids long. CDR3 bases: TGTGCCAGCAGTTACTCAGGGAGGGAGCCCCAGCATTTT. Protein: CASSYSGREPQHF.

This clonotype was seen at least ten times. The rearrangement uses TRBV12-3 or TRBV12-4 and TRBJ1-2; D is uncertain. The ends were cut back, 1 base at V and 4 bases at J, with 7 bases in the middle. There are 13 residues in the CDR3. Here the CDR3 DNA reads TGTGCCAGCAGTTTAGAGAGGGCCTATGGCTACACCTTC. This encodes CASSLERAYGYTF.

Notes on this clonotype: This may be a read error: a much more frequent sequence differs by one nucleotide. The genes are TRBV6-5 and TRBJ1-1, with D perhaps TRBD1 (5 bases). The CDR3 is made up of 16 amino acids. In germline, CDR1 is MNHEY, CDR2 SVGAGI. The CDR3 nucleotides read TGTACCAGCAGTTACAGGTCGAGGCGCTCGAACACTGAAGCTTTCTTT. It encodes CTSSYRSRRSNTEAFF.

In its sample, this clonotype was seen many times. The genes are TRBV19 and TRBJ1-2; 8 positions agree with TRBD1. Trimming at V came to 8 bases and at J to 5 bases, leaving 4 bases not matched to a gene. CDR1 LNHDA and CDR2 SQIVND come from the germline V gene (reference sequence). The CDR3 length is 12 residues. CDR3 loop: CASGQGRYGYTF. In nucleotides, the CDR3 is TGTGCCAGTGGACAGGGTCGATATGGCTACACCTTC.

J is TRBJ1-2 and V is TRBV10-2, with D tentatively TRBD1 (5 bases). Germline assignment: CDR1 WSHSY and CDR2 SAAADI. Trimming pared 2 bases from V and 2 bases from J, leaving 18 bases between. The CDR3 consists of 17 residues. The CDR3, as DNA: TGCGCCAGCAGTGAGAGCGGAGGAGGGACTTTAAACTATGGCTACACCTTC. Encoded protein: CASSESGGGTLNYGYTF.

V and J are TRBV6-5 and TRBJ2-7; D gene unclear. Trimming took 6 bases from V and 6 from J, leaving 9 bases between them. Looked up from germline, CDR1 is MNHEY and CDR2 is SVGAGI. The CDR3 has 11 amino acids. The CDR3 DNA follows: TGTGCCAGCAGGCTTGGGTCCGAGCAGTACTTC. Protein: CASRLGSEQYF.

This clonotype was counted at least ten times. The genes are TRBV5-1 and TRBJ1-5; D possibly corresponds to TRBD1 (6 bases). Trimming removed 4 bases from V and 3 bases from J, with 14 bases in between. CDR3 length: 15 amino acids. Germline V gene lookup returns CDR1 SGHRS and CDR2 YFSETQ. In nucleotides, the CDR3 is TGCGCCAGCAGCGAAGGGACAAATAACAATCAGCCCCAGCATTTT. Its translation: CASSEGTNNNQPQHF. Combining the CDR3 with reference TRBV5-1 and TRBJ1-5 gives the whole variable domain KAGVTQTPRYLIKTRGQQVTLSCSPISGHRSVSWYQQTPGQGLQFLFEYFSETQRNKGNFPGRFSGRQFSNSRSEMNVSTLELGDSALYLCASSEGTNNNQPQHFGDGTRLSIL.

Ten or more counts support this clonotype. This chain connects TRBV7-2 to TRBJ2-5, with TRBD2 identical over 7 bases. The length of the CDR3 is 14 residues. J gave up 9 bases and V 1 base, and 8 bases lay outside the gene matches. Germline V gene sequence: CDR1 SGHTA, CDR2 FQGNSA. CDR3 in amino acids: CASSLEAGSYPQYF. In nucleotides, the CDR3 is TGTGCCAGCAGCTTAGAAGCGGGGAGCTATCCCCAGTACTTC.

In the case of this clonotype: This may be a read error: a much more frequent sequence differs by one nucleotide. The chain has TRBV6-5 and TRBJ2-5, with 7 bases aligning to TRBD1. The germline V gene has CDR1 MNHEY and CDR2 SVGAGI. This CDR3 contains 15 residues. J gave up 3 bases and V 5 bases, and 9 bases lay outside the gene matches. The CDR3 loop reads CASSQPTGSKETQYF. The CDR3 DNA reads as TGTGCCAGCAGTCAGCCGACAGGGAGTAAAGAGACCCAGTACTTC.

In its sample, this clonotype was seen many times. The CDR3 region is CAISESSGGYGYTF. The DNA of the CDR3 is TGTGCCATCAGTGAGTCGTCGGGCGGCTATGGCTACACCTTC. The chain combines TRBV10-3 with TRBJ1-2; D not certain. The germline gives CDR1 ENHRY, CDR2 SYGVKD. The CDR3 is 14 residues long. Trimming pared 0 bases from V and 4 bases from J, leaving 9 bases between.